What follows describes a single T cell receptor (beta chain). The data belong to a study of blood T cell repertoires in COVID-19. Study-level information: PBMCs, B-cell-depleted T cells, or T cells provided the cDNA or gDNA that made up the material.

Per the study methods: The authors estimated nucleated cell counts from reference gene primer amplification. Using immunoSEQ multiplex PCR, the repertoire was profiled, and TCRdb retains in-frame clones only, with some absent. V and J calls plus clone size are reproduced from that table; the DNA served to infer D and trimming. The sample has more than 200,000 clones, roughly 83% seen once; the top ten hold more than 7%. The ends lost 3 bases at V and 8 bases at J; junction bases unmatched: 6. Germline values: CDR1 SGDLS, CDR2 YYNGEE. This CDR3 has 16 amino acids. The TCR originated in a man older than 75 with acute or convalescent COVID-19. The sequenced material came from peripheral blood. The rearrangement uses TRBV9 and TRBJ2-1, with TRBD2 identical over 15 bases. The CDR3 sequence: CASSAGLAGGEDEQFF. The CDR3 DNA reads as TGTGCCAGCAGCGCAGGACTAGCGGGAGGGGAAGATGAGCAGTTCTTC.